The clone carrying this TCR beta chain occurred a few times. This specimen comes from a study of T-cell reconstitution after alpha-beta-depleted transplantation in children. The library targeted TCRbeta and was prepared with unique molecular identifiers. TCRdb itself ran the PCR reads through MiXCR, one entry per CDR3 protein. Among approximately 350,000 distinct CDR3 sequences, 10% to 15% were seen once, and the ten largest hold over 3.5%. The CDR3 has 13 residues. Looked up from germline, CDR1 is SGHRS and CDR2 is YFSETQ. Trimming cost V 4 bases and J 2 bases, with 9 bases left between them. The chain carries TRBV5-1 and TRBJ1-2; D remains ambiguous. Specimen: PBMCs, collected from the stem cell graft. The receptor was derived from a human donor who donated a stem cell graft to a child with Fanconi anemia. For the CDR3, the DNA is TGCGCCAGCAGCCCGGACGCGAACTATGGCTACACCTTC. Its translation is CASSPDANYGYTF.